Listed below are T cell receptor beta chains from one sample, sequenced in a study of T cells after yellow fever vaccination. TCRdb analysed the 5' RACE reads with MiXCR anew, one entry per CDR3 protein. Among under 550,000 distinct CDR3 sequences listed, 20% to 25% were seen once. The sequenced sample was PBMCs, obtained approximately 22 days after the first yellow fever vaccination. The receptor source for this set is a man between 18 and 35 years old who received the YFV17D yellow fever vaccine. Both conserved end residues are part of each CDR3. Each record gives: clone size, D gene, V gene, J gene, CDR3 DNA, CDR3 protein. D genes are given only for firm matches. Clone size, where shown, is once, few, many, or a class for clones that have expanded.

.	.	TRBV12-3/TRBV12-4	TRBJ2-3	TGTGCCAGCAGGTCTCACCGGGGGAGCACAGATACGCAGTATTTT	CASRSHRGSTDTQYF
few	.	TRBV4-1	TRBJ2-3	TGCGCCAGCAGCCAAGAAGAAACAGATACGCAGTATTTT	CASSQEETDTQYF
few	TRBD2	TRBV12-3/TRBV12-4	TRBJ2-1	TGTGCCAGCAGCCACGGGACTAGCGGGGTATTGGGTGAGCAGTTCTTC	CASSHGTSGVLGEQFF
.	.	TRBV6-5	TRBJ2-5	TGTGCCAGCAGTTACTCGAACAGCCAAGAGACCCAGTACTTC	CASSYSNSQETQYF
.	TRBD2	TRBV12-3/TRBV12-4	TRBJ2-1	TGTGCCAGCAGACCCACTAGCGGTGAGCAGTTCTTC	CASRPTSGEQFF
.	.	TRBV29-1	TRBJ1-2	TGCAGCGTTTACGGAGACGATTATGGCTACACCTTC	CSVYGDDYGYTF
.	.	TRBV14	TRBJ1-3	TGTGCCAGCAGCCAAGAACAGGACACCCCCATATATTTT	CASSQEQDTPIYF
.	.	TRBV11-2	TRBJ2-7	TGTGCCAGCAGCTTAGAAACCCATAGCTCCTACGAGCAGTACTTC	CASSLETHSSYEQYF
.	.	TRBV18	TRBJ1-1	TGTGCCAGCTCACCTTGGGAGGGGCCAAAGAGCACTGAAGCTTTCTTT	CASSPWEGPKSTEAFF
.	.	TRBV14	TRBJ1-1	TGTGCCAGCAGCCAAGTACAGGGTTTCGGGACTGAAGCTTTCTTT	CASSQVQGFGTEAFF
.	.	TRBV5-1	TRBJ2-5	TGCGCCAGCAGCTCTGCGGGGTCCTCCCAAGAGACCCAGTACTTC	CASSSAGSSQETQYF
few	.	TRBV20-1	TRBJ1-5	TGCAGTGCTAGAGCCAGGGTCAATCAGCCCCAGCATTTT	CSARARVNQPQHF
.	.	TRBV28	TRBJ2-7	TGTGCCAGCAGTTTCGAGGGGGGTTCCTACGAGCAGTACTTC	CASSFEGGSYEQYF
.	TRBD2	TRBV11-2	TRBJ2-3	TGTGCCAGCAGCTCGGGACTAGTTTCAAATACGCAGTATTTT	CASSSGLVSNTQYF
.	.	TRBV10-2	TRBJ1-5	TGCGCCAGCAGTGAATCGGGACCGAGAAATCAGCCCCAGCATTTT	CASSESGPRNQPQHF
many	TRBD1	TRBV7-8	TRBJ2-7	TGTGCCAGCAGCTACAATGACAGGGGCGAGCAGTACTTC	CASSYNDRGEQYF
.	.	TRBV18	TRBJ1-1	TGTGCCAGCTCACCACTCAAATCCCAGACTGAAGCTTTCTTT	CASSPLKSQTEAFF
.	TRBD1	TRBV19	TRBJ2-7	TGTGCCAGTAAGTCGGGGACAGCTACCGAGCAGTACTTC	CASKSGTATEQYF
.	.	TRBV5-1	TRBJ1-3	TGCGCCAGCAGCTTGGGGCCAGGCTCTGGAAACACCATATATTTT	CASSLGPGSGNTIYF
few	TRBD2	TRBV7-3	TRBJ2-1	TGTGCCAGCAGCTTAGGGACTAGCGGGGGACCTTACAATGAGCAGTTCTTC	CASSLGTSGGPYNEQFF
.	.	TRBV4-1	TRBJ1-5	TGCGCCAGCAGCCAGGCCCAAAATCAGCCCCAGCATTTT	CASSQAQNQPQHF
.	.	TRBV10-3	TRBJ2-3	TGTGCCATCAGCGGGCCCTCTGACAGAATCACAGATACGCAGTATTTT	CAISGPSDRITDTQYF
.	.	TRBV10-2	TRBJ1-5	TGCGCCAGCAGTCGGACGGCTCTTAATCAGCCCCAGCATTTT	CASSRTALNQPQHF
.	TRBD2	TRBV15	TRBJ2-1	TGTGCCACCACCCTGGGACTAGCGGGATCCTACAATGAGCAGTTCTTC	CATTLGLAGSYNEQFF
.	TRBD1	TRBV6-2/TRBV6-3	TRBJ2-1	TGTGCCAGCAGACAGGGGCTTGGTGAGCAGTTCTTC	CASRQGLGEQFF
.	.	TRBV7-2	TRBJ2-7	TGTGCCAGCAGCTTAGGTAGCGGGACAGACTACGAGCAGTACTTC	CASSLGSGTDYEQYF
.	.	TRBV7-3	TRBJ2-5	TGTGCCAGCAGCTTAATCAGGGTCGGACAAGAGACCCAGTACTTC	CASSLIRVGQETQYF
.	.	TRBV24-1	TRBJ1-5	TGTGCCACCAGTGTACGAGGCCGGGCCCAGCCCCAGCATTTT	CATSVRGRAQPQHF
few	.	TRBV6-5	TRBJ2-2	TGTGCCAGCAGTTCTTGGGTTACCGGGGAGCTGTTTTTT	CASSSWVTGELFF
few	TRBD2	TRBV4-2	TRBJ2-3	TGTGCCAGCAGCCCGGATGGCTGGCGGGGGGCCCCAGATACGCAGTATTTT	CASSPDGWRGAPDTQYF
few	TRBD2	TRBV6-1	TRBJ2-2	TGTGCCACCCACGGTAGCGGGGAGAACACCGGGGAGCTGTTTTTT	CATHGSGENTGELFF
.	.	TRBV9	TRBJ2-3	TGTGCCAGCAGCGTACAAGGGACTAGCACAGATACGCAGTATTTT	CASSVQGTSTDTQYF
.	.	TRBV4-1	TRBJ1-4	TGCGCCAGCAGCCAAGATCTAGGGGGAGTAGGGAATGAAAAACTGTTTTTT	CASSQDLGGVGNEKLFF
.	.	TRBV4-2	TRBJ2-1	TGTGCCAGCAGCCAAGCGGTGGGGGGATACAATGAGCAGTTCTTC	CASSQAVGGYNEQFF
.	.	TRBV1	TRBJ2-4	TGCACCAGCAGCCAAGGAGCAGGGGAGAGAGCCAAAAACATTCAGTACTTC	CTSSQGAGERAKNIQYF
once	TRBD1	TRBV24-1	TRBJ2-5	TGTGCCACCAGTGCCGGGACAGGGCTCGCGGGAGAGACCCAGTACTTC	CATSAGTGLAGETQYF
.	.	TRBV7-8	TRBJ2-3	TGTGCCAGCAGCCTCGGGACCGGCCATACGCAGTATTTT	CASSLGTGHTQYF
many	.	TRBV3-1	TRBJ2-7	TGTGCCAGCAGCCGGCGGCGGTCGAACTACGAGCAGTACTTC	CASSRRRSNYEQYF
.	.	TRBV19	TRBJ2-1	TGTGCCAGTAGTGTACAGTATCCCTACAATGAGCAGTTCTTC	CASSVQYPYNEQFF
few	.	TRBV6-1	TRBJ2-2	TGTGCCAGCGGTGGACTCACCGGGGAGCTGTTTTTT	CASGGLTGELFF
.	TRBD1	TRBV4-2	TRBJ1-6	TGTGCCAGCAGCCACCCGACAGGGGGCTATAATTCACCCCTCCACTTT	CASSHPTGGYNSPLHF
few	TRBD2	TRBV5-1	TRBJ2-3	TGCGCCAGCAGCTTGGGTATAGGGACTAACACAGATACGCAGTATTTT	CASSLGIGTNTDTQYF
.	.	TRBV7-2	TRBJ2-1	TGTGCCAGCAGCTACCAGGGGGGAGACGAGCAGTTCTTC	CASSYQGGDEQFF
few	TRBD2	TRBV20-1	TRBJ2-3	TGCAGTGCTAGAGATTTACTAGCGGGGATCACAGATACGCAGTATTTT	CSARDLLAGITDTQYF